This T cell receptor (beta chain) was found in a study of CD8+ T cells in alopecia areata. For the study at large: The roughly 6-11-week-old female C3H/HeJ mice were given skin taken from roughly 6-13-month-old C3H/HeJ graft donors that had spontaneous alopecia. Overall study results and limits: Compared with normal scalp, lesional scalp had higher clonality and more expanded CD8+ clones.

This clone was seen repeatedly, ten times or more. Its matching antigen is unknown. Any gene name here is a mouse gene name. The CDR3 is cut off 4 residues early in the read; its end comes from the germline J gene. The CDR3 is made up of 15 amino acids. V was pared by 0 bases and J by 4 bases, with 4 bases of the junction left unmatched. Germline CDR1 NNHNN, CDR2 SYGAGS (reference sequence). TCR sequencing used cDNA made by reverse transcription of extracted RNA. Measured with immunoSEQ multiplex PCR; TCRdb has only the in-frame clones, and not every one. The specimen has about 3,600 clones, none found just once. Cutaneous lymph node cells were pooled, and they were sorted using CD4, CD8alpha, NKG2D, NKG2ACE and other markers.

This TCR derives from a C3H/HeJ mouse with alopecia areata. The MHC haplotype recorded for the strain is H2-k. The sample consisted of CD8+ T cells sorted from a lymph node. This chain links TRBV13-2 with TRBJ2-1, with TRBD2 identical over 7 bases. The part of the CDR3 DNA that was read is TGTGCCAGCGGTGATGCTACTGGGGTTTATGCT. This translates into CASGDATGVYA. From start to end, the CDR3 is CASGDATGVYAEQFF.